The 10 T cell receptor beta chains given below trace back to one sample, sequenced in a study of blood T cell dynamics during melanoma immunotherapy. The data were produced by immunoSEQ multiplex PCR, yet TCRdb's version contains in-frame clones alone and is incomplete. The sample records around 6,500 clones, approximately 88% being singletons. Time point meaning: pre-treatment baseline. The sequences come from blood, collected from a patient treated with checkpoint blockade. These receptor sequences come from a human donor with melanoma.

The chain recombines TRBV18 with TRBJ2-1; no reliable D call. Germline CDR1 reads KGHSH; CDR2 reads LQKENI. The germline V and J ends were trimmed by 3 bases and 10 bases, with 13 bases remaining between them. The CDR3 has 13 amino acids. CDR3 nucleotides: TGTGCCAGCTCACCCATGGGTGACCGGGAGCAGTTCTTC. Translating it yields CASSPMGDREQFF.

The sample holds one count of this clone. The chain employs TRBV12-5 and TRBJ1-1, with unresolved D. Deletions cut 1 base from V and 3 bases from J, with 9 bases between. The CDR3 sequence is 14 residues long. CDR1 and CDR2 from the germline V gene are LGHNT and FRNRAP. This CDR3 reads CASGLGQIYTEAFF. Written as DNA, the CDR3 is TGTGCTAGTGGTTTGGGTCAAATATACACTGAAGCTTTCTTT.

This chain links TRBV9 with TRBJ1-2; 7 bases align to TRBD1. V gave up 3 bases and J gave up 9 bases; unmatched junction bases: 8. Germline lookup yields CDR1 SGDLS and CDR2 YYNGEE. This CDR3 comprises 13 residues. CDR3 amino acids: CASSADNRGRYTF. DNA for the CDR3: TGTGCCAGCAGCGCGGACAACAGGGGACGCTACACCTTC.

The chain carries TRBV2 and TRBJ2-5; maybe TRBD2 (5 bases). There are 15 residues in the CDR3. Deletions cut 10 bases from V and 5 bases from J, with 23 bases between. Germline CDR1 is SNHLY and CDR2 is FYNNEI. The CDR3 DNA sequence: TGTGCCACCCTATTAGAACGGCGGGCACGGGAGACCCAGTACTTC. Protein sequence: CATLLERRARETQYF.

The sample holds one count of this clone. V gene TRBV13 combines with J gene TRBJ1-6, with TRBD1 as a possible D gene (5 bases). This CDR3 has 14 residues. V lost 5 bases and J lost 6, with 11 bases in between. CDR1 PRHDT and CDR2 FYEKMQ come from the germline V gene (reference sequence). DNA of the CDR3: TGTGCCAGCAGCGGTACAGGAATTAATTCACCCCTCCACTTT. This translates into CASSGTGINSPLHF.

The chain uses TRBV6-5 and TRBJ2-1; the D is unclear. CDR1 is MNHEY and CDR2 is SVGAGI in the germline V gene. Trimming removed 8 bases at V and 1 base at J, with 6 bases between. The CDR3 length is 12 residues. The CDR3: CASQTSYNEQFF. The DNA for the CDR3 is TGTGCCAGCCAGACTTCCTACAATGAGCAGTTCTTC.

This sequence joins TRBV30 and TRBJ2-7; 7 nucleotides line up with TRBD2. Germline V lookup: CDR1 GTSNPN, CDR2 SVGIG (reference sequence). V lost 2 bases, J lost 5 bases, and 6 bases stayed unmatched. The CDR3 has 13 amino acids. The CDR3 sequence is CAWSRGVVDEQYF. The CDR3 nucleotides are TGTGCCTGGAGTCGGGGGGTAGTAGACGAGCAGTACTTC.

The chain joins TRBV11-3 to TRBJ2-2; tentatively, D is TRBD2 (6 bases). CDR1 SGHNT and CDR2 YENEEA come from the germline V gene. The CDR3 covers 15 residues. Trimming removed 7 bases at V and 5 bases at J, with 17 bases between. The CDR3 bases are TGTGCCAGCACCTGGAGGGGTCGTGGGACCGGGGAGCTGTTTTTT. This gives the protein CASTWRGRGTGELFF.

As DNA, the CDR3 is TGTGCCAGCAGCCCGGGACAGGGGTACTACGAGCAGTACTTC. It encodes CASSPGQGYYEQYF. The chain combines TRBV11-1 with TRBJ2-7, with 10 bases that match TRBD1. Losses at the gene ends were 5 bases for V and 3 bases for J; bases not matched to a gene: 4. The CDR3 runs to 14 residues. Germline assignment: CDR1 SGHAT and CDR2 FQDESV (reference sequence).

The V gene is TRBV5-5, the J gene TRBJ1-2; D may be TRBD1 (6 bases). Germline V lookup: CDR1 SGHKS, CDR2 YYEKEE (reference sequence). The CDR3 runs 15 residues. V lost 2 bases, J lost 5 bases, and 16 bases lay in between. The CDR3 DNA reads TGTGCCAGCAGCTTAGGGGGTTGGGTGGAATATGGCTACACCTTC. This translates into CASSLGGWVEYGYTF. Complete variable domain (other parts from reference TRBV5-5 and TRBJ1-2): DAGVTQSPTHLIKTRGQQVTLRCSPISGHKSVSWYQQVLGQGPQFIFQYYEKEERGRGNFPDRFSARQFPNYSSELNVNALLLGDSALYLCASSLGGWVEYGYTFGSGTRLTVV.